The present T cell receptor (beta chain) was sequenced within a study of blood T cell repertoires in COVID-19. Study in general: Material from acute and convalescent COVID-19 was sourced from the United States, Italy and Spain. From T cells, B-cell-depleted T cells, or PBMCs came the material, which was cDNA or gDNA.

CDR3 length equals 14 residues. V shed 2 bases and J shed 0 bases, with 8 bases lying between them. CDR1 and CDR2 (germline): SGHNT, YYREEE (reference sequence). Original data processing: The authors estimated nucleated cell counts from reference gene primer amplification. Sequencing used immunoSEQ multiplex PCR; TCRdb keeps in-frame clones, though not all of them. Clone size and V and J calls were adopted from that table, with D and trimming inferred from the DNA. The sample includes about 230,000 clones, around nine tenths of them seen just once. The receptor comes from a woman younger than 35 who had recovered from COVID-19. Sample: peripheral blood. The V call is TRBV5-4, the J call TRBJ1-1; TRBD1 is a possible D gene (5 bases). CDR3 DNA: TGTGCCAGCAGCTTAGGGGTCATGAACACTGAAGCTTTCTTT. Residues: CASSLGVMNTEAFF.